These 21 T cell receptor beta chains originate from one sample sequenced in a study of shared clonotypes between healthy human individuals. Assay: immunoSEQ multiplex PCR; the TCRdb copy retains only in-frame clones and omits some. This sample has nearly 1 million clones, with about three quarters found just once. The sequencing sample was made of memory CD4+ T cells sorted from blood. Subset reported: CD45RA-negative fraction. The receptors shown here come from a man younger than 35 in good health.

V usage is TRBV29-1 and J usage is TRBJ1-2; D gene ambiguous. Trimming took 3 bases from V and 8 from J, leaving 16 bases between them. The CDR3 spans 13 residues. Germline V gives CDR1 SQVTM, CDR2 ANQGSEA. This chain's CDR3 is CSVEVEPAVGYTF. The CDR3, as DNA: TGCAGCGTTGAGGTTGAGCCCGCAGTAGGCTACACCTTC.

As for this clone: A far larger clone is only one base removed, so a read error is likely. V gene TRBV6-6 combines with J gene TRBJ2-5, with D possibly TRBD1 on 6 matching bases. Trimming took 4 bases from V and 5 from J, leaving 14 bases between them. Germline V gene data show CDR1 as MNHNY and CDR2 as SVGAGI (reference sequence). The CDR3 is 14 residues long. CDR3 residues: CASSSAGDIETQYF. DNA of the CDR3: TGTGCCAGCAGTTCGGCAGGGGATATCGAGACCCAGTACTTC.

The chain joins TRBV9 to TRBJ2-2, with 8 nucleotides matching TRBD2. CDR3 size: 15 residues. The J segment lost 5 bases and the V segment lost 0 bases, leaving 3 bases of the junction unmatched. Germline CDR1 and CDR2: SGDLS and YYNGEE. The CDR3 reads CASSVAVAGTGELFF. The CDR3 DNA sequence: TGTGCCAGCAGCGTAGCGGTAGCGGGAACCGGGGAGCTGTTTTTT.

The V gene is TRBV2, the J gene TRBJ1-2; weak D call: TRBD1 (5 bases). Germline assignment: CDR1 SNHLY and CDR2 FYNNEI. This CDR3 comprises 14 residues. V lost 5 bases and J 6 bases, leaving 16 bases between the germline ends. The CDR3 DNA reads as TGTGCCAGCAGTACCCGGGACTGGCTTGATGGCTACACCTTC. Residues: CASSTRDWLDGYTF.

The CDR3 sequence is CASSLSWGTYGYTF. The DNA of the CDR3 is TGTGCCAGCAGTTTATCATGGGGGACTTATGGCTACACCTTC. This chain connects TRBV27 to TRBJ1-2; possibly TRBD1 for D (5 bases). Germline V gene lookup returns CDR1 MNHEY and CDR2 SMNVEV (reference sequence). V lost 0 bases to trimming and J lost 5 bases, with 10 bases between them. The length of the CDR3 is 14 residues.

The chain carries TRBV6-6 and TRBJ2-7, with 9 nucleotides matching TRBD1. Germline values: CDR1 MNHNY, CDR2 SVGAGI (reference sequence). The CDR3 covers 15 residues. The V gene end was trimmed by 5 bases and the J gene end by 4 bases; junction bases not matched to a gene: 9. In nucleotides, the CDR3 is TGTGCCAGCAGTGGGGGCGGGACAGGGAAATACGAGCAGTACTTC. This translates into CASSGGGTGKYEQYF.

The chain couples TRBV5-1 to TRBJ2-1; the D gene is possibly TRBD2 (6 bases). The germline V gene encodes CDR1 SGHRS and CDR2 YFSETQ. With 1 base removed from V and 0 bases from J, the gap between germline ends came to 14 bases. CDR3 length: 17 residues. CDR3 bases: TGCGCCAGCAGCTTGTCCGGGACTGTATCCTCCTACAATGAGCAGTTCTTC. Its translation: CASSLSGTVSSYNEQFF.

The chain couples TRBV11-2 to TRBJ2-1; the D call may be TRBD1 or TRBD2 (5 bases each). Trimming pared 10 bases from V and 4 bases from J, leaving 20 bases between. CDR3 length: 15 amino acids. Germline CDR1 reads SGHAT; CDR2 reads FQNNGV. DNA of the CDR3: TGTGCCACCAACCCGGGTCTAGCAGGGTACAATGAGCAGTTCTTC. Translated: CATNPGLAGYNEQFF. Using reference TRBV11-2 and TRBJ2-1 for the parts outside the CDR3, the full variable domain is EAGVAQSPRYKIIEKRQSVAFWCNPISGHATLYWYQQILGQGPKLLIQFQNNGVVDDSQLPKDRFSAERLKGVDSTLKIQPAKLEDSAVYLCATNPGLAGYNEQFFGPGTRLTVL.

This rearrangement joins TRBV7-9 to TRBJ2-5, with unresolved D. The V and J ends lost 1 base and 3 bases respectively, with 12 bases between them. The germline CDR1 and CDR2 sequences are SEHNR and FQNEAQ (reference sequence). The CDR3 totals 15 residues. As DNA, the CDR3 is TGTGCCAGCAGCTTAGTTACCGGACGGAAAGAGACCCAGTACTTC. It specifies CASSLVTGRKETQYF.

This clone appeared a few times. Other DNA sequences in this specimen translate into the identical CDR3. For the CDR3, the DNA is TGTGCCAGCAGTTTTCAGGGAGGGACTGAAGCTTTCTTT. Residues: CASSFQGGTEAFF. This chain uses TRBV2 with TRBJ1-1; TRBD1 might be the D (5 bases). V lost 5 bases and J 5 bases, leaving 12 bases between the germline ends. The CDR3 covers 13 residues. Germline V CDR1 and CDR2: SNHLY, FYNNEI. The variable domain in full, completed from reference TRBV2 and TRBJ1-1, reads EPEVTQTPSHQVTQMGQEVILRCVPISNHLYFYWYRQILGQKVEFLVSFYNNEISEKSEIFDDQFSVERPDGSNFTLKIRSTKLEDSAMYFCASSFQGGTEAFFGQGTRLTVV.

This clone has just a few counts. The chain joins TRBV27 to TRBJ1-2; D unresolved. The CDR3 spans 15 residues. V dropped 4 bases and J dropped 3 bases, with 15 bases sitting between them. The V gene's germline CDR1 is MNHEY and CDR2 SMNVEV (reference sequence). CDR3 in amino acids: CASSSHWGLDYGYTF. The CDR3 coding sequence is TGTGCCAGCAGTTCCCACTGGGGATTGGACTATGGCTACACCTTC.

As to this clone: The same CDR3 arises from other DNA sequences in this sample as well. The gene calls are TRBV28 and TRBJ1-6; unclear D gene. The CDR3 spans 13 residues. Germline CDR1 reads MDHEN; CDR2 reads SYDVKM. Trimming left V 6 bases short and J 7 bases short, with 10 bases between. This CDR3 reads CASSRTGNSPLHF. Here the CDR3 DNA reads TGTGCCAGCAGCCGGACGGGGAATTCACCCCTCCACTTT.

The chain recombines TRBV19 with TRBJ1-6; 7 positions agree with TRBD1. The V segment lost 8 bases and the J segment 6 bases; nucleotides outside the gene matches: 10. The CDR3 is 15 residues long. Germline CDR1 is LNHDA and CDR2 is SQIVND (reference sequence). In DNA, the CDR3 is TGTGCCAGTCGTGTTTCCCGGGACAGTAATTCACCCCTCCACTTT. This gives the protein CASRVSRDSNSPLHF.

The J gene is TRBJ1-1, the V gene TRBV19; D is undetermined. V shed 7 bases and J shed 1 base, with 7 bases lying between them. In germline, CDR1 is LNHDA, CDR2 SQIVND (reference sequence). The CDR3 runs 12 residues. CDR3 coding DNA: TGTGCCAGTAAAGGGAAGAACACTGAAGCTTTCTTT. It yields the protein CASKGKNTEAFF.

This clone was seen a handful of times. This rearrangement joins TRBV7-6 to TRBJ1-4; possible D gene TRBD1, 6 bases. Germline V gene data show CDR1 as SGHVS and CDR2 as FNYEAQ. V dropped 5 bases and J dropped 11 bases, with 21 bases sitting between them. The CDR3 loop spans 15 amino acids. Written as DNA, the CDR3 is TGTGCCAGCAGCCGCGGGGACACGTTAACCTTTAAACTGTTTTTT. It translates to CASSRGDTLTFKLFF.

V is TRBV7-9 and J is TRBJ1-2; no firm D call. Per germline, CDR1 SEHNR and CDR2 FQNEAQ (reference sequence). V lost 4 bases and J 2 bases, leaving 11 bases between the germline ends. CDR3 length: 14 amino acids. CDR3 nucleotides: TGTGCCAGCAGCTCCCGGGGTAACAACTATGGCTACACCTTC. Protein product: CASSSRGNNYGYTF.

The genes are TRBV6-1 and TRBJ2-6; D not resolved. The CDR3 runs 19 residues. Trimming took off 1 base at V and 5 bases at J, with 21 bases between the two ends. Germline CDR1 is MNHNS and CDR2 is SASEGT. The CDR3 nucleotides are TGTGCCAGCAGTGAAGGGTCGGAAGATCTGGAGTCTTGGGCCAACGTCCTGACTTTC. Translated, it gives CASSEGSEDLESWANVLTF.

The rearrangement links TRBV7-3 to TRBJ2-1; 9 bases match TRBD2. The germline CDR1 and CDR2 sequences are SGHTA and FQGTGA. Losses at the gene ends were 7 bases for V and 10 bases for J; bases not matched to a gene: 14. This CDR3 is 15 amino acids long. This chain's CDR3 is CASTSPGLASREQFF. CDR3 DNA sequence: TGTGCCAGCACTTCACCGGGACTAGCTTCGCGGGAGCAGTTCTTC. The entire variable domain, with the rest obtained from reference TRBV7-3 and TRBJ2-1, is as follows: GAGVSQTPSNKVTEKGKYVELRCDPISGHTALYWYRQSLGQGPEFLIYFQGTGAADDSGLPNDRFFAVRPEGSVSTLKIQRTERGDSAVYLCASTSPGLASREQFFGPGTRLTVL.

CDR3 nucleotides: TGCGCCAGCAGCCCGGGACATGTGGGCAATCAGCCCCAGCATTTT. The encoded protein is CASSPGHVGNQPQHF. This chain joins TRBV5-1 and TRBJ1-5; possibly TRBD1 for D (6 bases). The V and J ends lost 4 bases and 2 bases respectively, with 13 bases between them. CDR1 is SGHRS, CDR2 YFSETQ, per germline. The CDR3 totals 15 residues.

The J gene is TRBJ1-2, the V gene TRBV10-3; 10 bases are a match to TRBD1. The V segment lost 2 bases and the J segment 6 bases; nucleotides outside the gene matches: 9. The CDR3 loop spans 16 amino acids. Germline assignment: CDR1 ENHRY and CDR2 SYGVKD. CDR3 nucleotide sequence: TGTGCCATCAGTGAGACGCAGACAGGGGGCAAAGATGGCTACACCTTC. Encoded protein: CAISETQTGGKDGYTF.

The genes are TRBV18 and TRBJ2-6, with D uncertain. The CDR3 loop spans 15 amino acids. Germline assignment: CDR1 KGHSH and CDR2 LQKENI. Trimming took off 0 bases at V and 4 bases at J, with 7 bases between the two ends. As DNA, the CDR3 is TGTGCCAGCTCACCACCAAGGGTGGGGGCCAACGTCCTGACTTTC. It specifies CASSPPRVGANVLTF.